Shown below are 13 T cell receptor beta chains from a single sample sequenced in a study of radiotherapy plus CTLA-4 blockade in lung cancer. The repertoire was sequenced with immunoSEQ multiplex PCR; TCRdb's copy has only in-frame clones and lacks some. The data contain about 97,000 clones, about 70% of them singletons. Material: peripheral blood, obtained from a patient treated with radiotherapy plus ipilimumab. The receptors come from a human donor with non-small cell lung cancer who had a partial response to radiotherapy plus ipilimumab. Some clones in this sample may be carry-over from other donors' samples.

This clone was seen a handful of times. CDR3 sequence (DNA): TGTGCCAGCAGCCCAGGATACGAGCAGTACTTC. Translated, it gives CASSPGYEQYF. The J gene is TRBJ2-7, the V gene TRBV5-5; D not resolved. Germline CDR1 reads SGHKS; CDR2 reads YYEKEE (reference sequence). CDR3 size: 11 residues. Trimming removed 4 bases from V and 4 bases from J, with 6 bases in between.

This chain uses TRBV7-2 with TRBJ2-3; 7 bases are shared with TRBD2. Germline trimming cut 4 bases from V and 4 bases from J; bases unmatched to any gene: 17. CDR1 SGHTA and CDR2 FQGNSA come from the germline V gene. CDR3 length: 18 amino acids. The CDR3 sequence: CASSSSRWAGRGADTQYF. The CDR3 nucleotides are TGTGCCAGCAGCTCCTCGCGGTGGGCGGGTCGGGGGGCAGATACGCAGTATTTT.

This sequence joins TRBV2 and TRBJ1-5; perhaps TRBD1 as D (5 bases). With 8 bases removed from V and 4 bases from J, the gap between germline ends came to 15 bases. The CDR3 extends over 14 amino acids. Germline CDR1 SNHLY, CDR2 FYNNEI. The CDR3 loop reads CASRAGIQNQPQHF. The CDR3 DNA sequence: TGTGCCAGCCGTGCAGGGATCCAGAATCAGCCCCAGCATTTT.

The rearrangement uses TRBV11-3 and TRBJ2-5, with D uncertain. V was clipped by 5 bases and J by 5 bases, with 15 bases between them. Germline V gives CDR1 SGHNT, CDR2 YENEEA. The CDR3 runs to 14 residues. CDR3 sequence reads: CASSRTPYRETQYF. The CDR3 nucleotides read TGTGCCAGCAGCCGAACTCCATACCGGGAGACCCAGTACTTC.

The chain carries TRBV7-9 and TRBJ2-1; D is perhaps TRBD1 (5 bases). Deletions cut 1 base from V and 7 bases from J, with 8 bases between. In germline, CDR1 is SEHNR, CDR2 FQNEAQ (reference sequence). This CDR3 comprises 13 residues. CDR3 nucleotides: TGTGCCAGCAGCTTAGAGGGGTGGAATGAGCAGTTCTTC. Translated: CASSLEGWNEQFF.

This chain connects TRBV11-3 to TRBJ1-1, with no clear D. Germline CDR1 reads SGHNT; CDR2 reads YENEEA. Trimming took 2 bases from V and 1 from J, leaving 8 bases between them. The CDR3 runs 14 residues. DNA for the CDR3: TGTGCCAGCAGCTTACCAGATGAGAACACTGAAGCTTTCTTT. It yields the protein CASSLPDENTEAFF.

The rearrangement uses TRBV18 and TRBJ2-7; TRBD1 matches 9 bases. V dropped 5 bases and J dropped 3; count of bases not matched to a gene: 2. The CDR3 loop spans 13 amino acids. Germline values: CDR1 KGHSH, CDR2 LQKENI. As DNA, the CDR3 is TGTGCCAGCTCATCGGGACAGGGCTACGAGCAGTACTTC. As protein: CASSSGQGYEQYF.

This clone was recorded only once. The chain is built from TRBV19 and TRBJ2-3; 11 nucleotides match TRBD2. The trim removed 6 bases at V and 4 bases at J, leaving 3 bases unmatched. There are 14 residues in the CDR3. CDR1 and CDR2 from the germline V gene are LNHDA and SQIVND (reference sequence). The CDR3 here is CASRLAGVSDTQYF. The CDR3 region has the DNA TGTGCCAGTAGACTAGCGGGAGTCTCAGATACGCAGTATTTT.

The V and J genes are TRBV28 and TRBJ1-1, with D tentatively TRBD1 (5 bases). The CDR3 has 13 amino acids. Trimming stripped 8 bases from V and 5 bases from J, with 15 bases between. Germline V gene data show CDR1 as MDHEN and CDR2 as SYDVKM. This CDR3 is CASRRAGRTEAFF. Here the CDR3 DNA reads TGTGCCAGCCGCCGGGCAGGGAGGACTGAAGCTTTCTTT.

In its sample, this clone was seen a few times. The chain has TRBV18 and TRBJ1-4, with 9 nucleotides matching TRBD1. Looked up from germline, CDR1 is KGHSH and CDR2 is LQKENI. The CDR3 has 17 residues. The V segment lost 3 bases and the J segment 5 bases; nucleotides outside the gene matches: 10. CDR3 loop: CASSPRTIGQGNEKLFF. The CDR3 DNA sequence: TGTGCCAGCTCACCGAGGACCATCGGACAGGGGAATGAAAAACTGTTTTTT.

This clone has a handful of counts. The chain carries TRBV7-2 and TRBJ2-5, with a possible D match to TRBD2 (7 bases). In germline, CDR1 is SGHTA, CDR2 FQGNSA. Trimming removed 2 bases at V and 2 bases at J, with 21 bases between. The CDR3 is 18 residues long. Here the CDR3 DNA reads TGTGCCAGCAGCTTATCTGGGGGGGGTGGGGGCCGGCAAGAGACCCAGTACTTC. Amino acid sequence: CASSLSGGGGGRQETQYF. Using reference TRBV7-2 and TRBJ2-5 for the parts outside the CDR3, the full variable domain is GAGVSQSPSNKVTEKGKDVELRCDPISGHTALYWYRQSLGQGLEFLIYFQGNSAPDKSGLPSDRFSAERTGGSVSTLTIQRTQQEDSAVYLCASSLSGGGGGRQETQYFGPGTRLLVL.

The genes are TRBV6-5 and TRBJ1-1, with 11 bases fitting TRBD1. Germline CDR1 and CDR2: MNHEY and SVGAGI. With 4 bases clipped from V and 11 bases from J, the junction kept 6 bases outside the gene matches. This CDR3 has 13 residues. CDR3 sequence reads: CASSSGTGGSAFF. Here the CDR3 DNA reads TGTGCCAGCAGTTCCGGGACAGGGGGATCGGCTTTCTTT.

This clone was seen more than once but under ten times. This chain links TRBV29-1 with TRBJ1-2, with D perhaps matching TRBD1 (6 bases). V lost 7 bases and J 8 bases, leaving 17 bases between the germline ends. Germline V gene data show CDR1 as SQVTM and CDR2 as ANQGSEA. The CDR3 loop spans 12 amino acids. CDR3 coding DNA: TGCAGCGCGGTTACGGACAGATTGGGCTACACCTTC. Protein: CSAVTDRLGYTF. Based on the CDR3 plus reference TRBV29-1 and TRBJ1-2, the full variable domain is SAVISQKPSRDICQRGTSLTIQCQVDSQVTMMFWYRQQPGQSLTLIATANQGSEATYESGFVIDKFPISRPNLTFSTLTVSNMSPEDSSIYLCSAVTDRLGYTFGSGTRLTVV.